One TCR beta chain is described in this entry. Its antigen is unknown. The source of the sample is a study of blood T cells in healthy people across ages. General study points: Roughly linearly, TCR beta diversity per million T cells fell as age increased.

The use of a sample-barcoded 5' primer and a J-beta primer mix characterized a second PCR of about 6 to 12 cycles. Each CDR3 protein gets one entry after TCRdb re-called the 5' RACE reads with MiXCR. The repertoire consists of about 900,000 distinct CDR3 sequences, with around two thirds occurring once and the leading ten covering around a quarter. The CDR3 runs to 16 residues. Germline V lookup: CDR1 MGHRA, CDR2 YSYEKL. What was sequenced was blood. This clonotype was obtained from a man in his thirties or forties in good health. This chain uses TRBV4-1 with TRBJ2-5, with TRBD1 identical over 11 bases. The DNA end is a closer match to TRBJ2-7, so the J assignment may be wrong. The CDR3 spells CASSQPAGTGGYEQYF. In DNA, the CDR3 is TGCGCCAGCAGCCAACCGGCCGGGACAGGGGGCTACGAGCAGTACTTC.